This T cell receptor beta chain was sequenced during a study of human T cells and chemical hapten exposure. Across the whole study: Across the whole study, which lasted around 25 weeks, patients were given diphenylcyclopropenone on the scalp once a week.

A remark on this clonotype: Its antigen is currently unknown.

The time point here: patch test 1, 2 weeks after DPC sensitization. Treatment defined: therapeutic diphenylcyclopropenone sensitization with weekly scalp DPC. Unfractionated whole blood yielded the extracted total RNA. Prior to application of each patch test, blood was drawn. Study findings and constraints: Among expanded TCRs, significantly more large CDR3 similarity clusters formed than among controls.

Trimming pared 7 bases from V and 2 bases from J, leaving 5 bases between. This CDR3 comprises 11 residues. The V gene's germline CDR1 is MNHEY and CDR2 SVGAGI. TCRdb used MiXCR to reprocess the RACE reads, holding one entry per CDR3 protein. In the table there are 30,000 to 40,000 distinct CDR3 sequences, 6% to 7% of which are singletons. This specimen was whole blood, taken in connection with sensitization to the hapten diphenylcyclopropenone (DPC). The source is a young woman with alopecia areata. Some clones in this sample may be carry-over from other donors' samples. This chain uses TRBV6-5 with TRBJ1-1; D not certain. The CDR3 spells CASIVNTEAFF. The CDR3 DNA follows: TGTGCCAGCATTGTCAACACTGAAGCTTTCTTT.